This T cell receptor (beta chain) was sequenced in a study of cytomegalovirus exposure and HLA in healthy donors. Points from the study as a whole: Listed as cytomegalovirus-associated were approximately 160 TCR beta chains.

Donors were ostensibly healthy at sampling, although undocumented immune exposures were probable. Amplification used 60 Vbeta primers and 13 Jbeta primers. This table comes from immunoSEQ multiplex PCR, and its TCRdb copy is limited to in-frame clones, with some not included. The data show roughly 120,000 clones, roughly 63% seen once. The CDR3 is made up of 15 amino acids. The junction had 8 bases not matched to a gene; V was cut back by 3 bases and J by 3 bases. For this clone: What it recognizes is unknown.

The sequence derives from a woman between 70 and 85 years old in good health and CMV-seropositive. V is TRBV5-3 and J is TRBJ1-2; the match to TRBD1 covers 7 bases. TRBV5-3 is an ORF; its function is uncertain. Input material: PBMCs. CDR3 DNA: TGTGCCAGAAGCTCGGCGGCAGGGGGTCACTATGGCTACACCTTC. This gives the protein CARSSAAGGHYGYTF.